The 32 T cell receptor beta chains in this list originate from one sample, sequenced in a study of T-cell memory formation after mild COVID-19. TCRdb re-called the 5' RACE reads with MiXCR, one entry per CDR3 protein. The table lists roughly 190,000 distinct CDR3 sequences, 8% to 11% of them singletons, with approximately 3% in the top ten. Sequenced material: PBMCs or a T cell subset sorted from them (not recorded which). The receptors originated from a young man who had mild COVID-19 (a few samples of this study predate the infection). Cell type and time point are not known.

Ten or more counts support this clonotype. V is TRBV20-1 and J is TRBJ2-5, with a tentative D call TRBD2 (6 bases). CDR1 and CDR2 (germline): DFQATT, SNEGSKA (reference sequence). Trimming took 5 bases from V and 5 from J, leaving 9 bases between them. The CDR3 is made up of 11 amino acids. CDR3 amino acids: CSAWGEETQYF. The CDR3 DNA is TGCAGTGCTTGGGGGGAGGAGACCCAGTACTTC.

The rearrangement joins TRBV2 to TRBJ2-1; perhaps TRBD2 as D (7 bases). Trimming took 10 bases from V and 9 from J, leaving 19 bases between them. Germline V CDR1 and CDR2: SNHLY, FYNNEI. The CDR3 runs 13 residues. The CDR3 sequence: CATLRRGAGEQFF. As DNA, the CDR3 is TGTGCCACCCTCCGTCGGGGGGCCGGTGAGCAGTTCTTC.

This sequence joins TRBV7-9 and TRBJ1-1; possible D gene TRBD1, 6 bases. This CDR3 is built from 13 residues. CDR1 SEHNR and CDR2 FQNEAQ come from the germline V gene (reference sequence). The V gene lost 4 bases and the J gene lost 3 bases, with 9 bases spanning the gap. The CDR3 sequence is CASSYRDDTEAFF. The CDR3 coding sequence is TGTGCCAGCAGCTACAGGGACGACACTGAAGCTTTCTTT.

The chain uses TRBV7-2 and TRBJ2-1; 8 nucleotides line up with TRBD2. This CDR3 is built from 15 residues. Germline V gene lookup returns CDR1 SGHTA and CDR2 FQGNSA. The V and J ends lost 7 bases and 7 bases, in that order; junction bases with no gene match: 12. DNA of the CDR3: TGTGCCAGCACCGCCCGTAGCGGGGTGTGGAATGAGCAGTTCTTC. This codes for CASTARSGVWNEQFF.

This clonotype was recorded a few times. The rearrangement joins TRBV4-3 to TRBJ2-3; unclear D gene. V was trimmed by 1 base and J by 5 bases, leaving 10 bases between them. Per germline, CDR1 LGHNA and CDR2 YSLEER. The CDR3 contains 14 residues. CDR3 nucleotide sequence: TGCGCCAGCAGCCAAGTCTCTAGAGGAGATACGCAGTATTTT. It specifies CASSQVSRGDTQYF.

This clonotype was counted only a few times. A much larger clone differs by one base, so this may be a read error. The chain couples TRBV7-6 to TRBJ2-7, with D maybe TRBD1 (6 bases). V lost 1 base to trimming and J lost 3 bases, with 7 bases between them. Germline V CDR1 and CDR2: SGHVS, FNYEAQ. The CDR3 length is 13 residues. This chain's CDR3 is CASSLEGGYEQYF. CDR3 coding DNA: TGTGCCAGCAGCTTAGAAGGGGGCTACGAGCAGTACTTC.

A few counts support this clonotype. This chain uses TRBV6-5 with TRBJ1-5; D call uncertain. CDR3 size: 15 residues. The germline V gene has CDR1 MNHEY and CDR2 SVGAGI. V dropped 5 bases and J dropped 5 bases, with 16 bases sitting between them. CDR3 in DNA: TGTGCCAGCAGTCCTGGGTCCTGGCGGGATCAGCCCCAGCATTTT. This encodes CASSPGSWRDQPQHF.

The chain is built from TRBV5-5 and TRBJ1-1, with a possible D match to TRBD1 (5 bases). Germline CDR1 reads SGHKS; CDR2 reads YYEKEE (reference sequence). CDR3 size: 14 residues. Trimming shortened V by 5 bases and J by 1 base, and 12 bases separated the two germline ends. The CDR3 bases are TGTGCCAGCAGACGCCTTGACAGGAACACTGAAGCTTTCTTT. Translation gives CASRRLDRNTEAFF.

This sequence joins TRBV5-1 and TRBJ2-5; no clear D gene. The CDR3 extends over 15 amino acids. Trimming removed 2 bases at V and 4 bases at J, with 15 bases between. From germline, CDR1 is SGHRS and CDR2 YFSETQ. The DNA of the CDR3 is TGCGCCAGCAGCTTAGGGCACCAAGTCGGAGAGACCCAGTACTTC. It yields the protein CASSLGHQVGETQYF.

The chain recombines TRBV18 with TRBJ2-5; D gene uncertain. Germline-derived CDR1 and CDR2 are KGHSH and LQKENI. This CDR3 has 13 amino acids. V lost 2 bases and J 0 bases, leaving 4 bases between the germline ends. The CDR3 sequence: CASSPSDQETQYF. The CDR3 DNA sequence: TGTGCCAGCTCACCATCAGACCAAGAGACCCAGTACTTC.

This rearrangement joins TRBV5-1 to TRBJ1-2; 7 bases match TRBD1. V trimming: 2 bases; J trimming: 4 bases; junction bases outside the gene matches: 17. CDR1 and CDR2 from the germline V gene are SGHRS and YFSETQ. The CDR3 covers 18 residues. In DNA form, the CDR3 reads TGCGCCAGCAGCTTAATGGCCCGGGACAGAGGAGCGAGCTATGGCTACACCTTC. Protein: CASSLMARDRGASYGYTF. The entire variable domain, with the rest obtained from reference TRBV5-1 and TRBJ1-2, is as follows: KAGVTQTPRYLIKTRGQQVTLSCSPISGHRSVSWYQQTPGQGLQFLFEYFSETQRNKGNFPGRFSGRQFSNSRSEMNVSTLELGDSALYLCASSLMARDRGASYGYTFGSGTRLTVV.

The chain links TRBV2 to TRBJ1-5, with D maybe TRBD1 (5 bases). Deletions cut 6 bases from V and 3 bases from J, with 15 bases between. Germline assignment: CDR1 SNHLY and CDR2 FYNNEI. The CDR3 extends over 15 amino acids. CDR3 DNA sequence: TGTGCCAGCAGCCTCAACGGGGCCCCCAATCAGCCCCAGCATTTT. Translation gives CASSLNGAPNQPQHF.

This clonotype showed up just a few times. The chain is built from TRBV24-1 and TRBJ1-5; D is undetermined. The CDR3 has 13 residues. From germline, CDR1 is KGHDR and CDR2 SFDVKD. V dropped 5 bases and J dropped 1 base, with 5 bases sitting between them. The CDR3 coding sequence is TGTGCCACCAGTGGTAGGAGCAATCAGCCCCAGCATTTT. Translation gives CATSGRSNQPQHF.

This clonotype was counted a few times. J is TRBJ1-5 and V is TRBV7-3, with no clear D. The CDR3 spans 13 residues. Trimming removed 5 bases from V and 4 bases from J, with 9 bases in between. CDR1 and CDR2 (germline): SGHTA, FQGTGA. CDR3 sequence (DNA): TGTGCCAGCAGCCGCTCGGAGAATCAGCCCCAGCATTTT. It specifies CASSRSENQPQHF.

This clonotype has only a few counts. The chain joins TRBV5-1 to TRBJ1-1; the D gene is possibly TRBD1 (5 bases). Germline V CDR1 and CDR2: SGHRS, YFSETQ. This CDR3 contains 15 residues. V was trimmed by 3 bases and J by 4 bases, leaving 16 bases between them. The DNA of the CDR3 is TGCGCCAGCAGCTCTACCGGGACCCTGGGCACTGAAGCTTTCTTT. Translated, it gives CASSSTGTLGTEAFF. The full variable domain, in which reference TRBV5-1 and TRBJ1-1 provide the parts outside the CDR3, is KAGVTQTPRYLIKTRGQQVTLSCSPISGHRSVSWYQQTPGQGLQFLFEYFSETQRNKGNFPGRFSGRQFSNSRSEMNVSTLELGDSALYLCASSSTGTLGTEAFFGQGTRLTVV.

This chain links TRBV18 with TRBJ2-3, with 7 positions matching TRBD2. J lost 0 bases, V lost 2 bases, and 5 bases had no gene match. Germline V CDR1 and CDR2: KGHSH, LQKENI. CDR3 size: 16 residues. The CDR3: CASSPTSGASTDTQYF. CDR3 bases: TGTGCCAGCTCACCAACGAGCGGGGCTAGCACAGATACGCAGTATTTT. Looking up the rest from reference TRBV18 and TRBJ2-3 gives the full variable domain: NAGVMQNPRHLVRRRGQEARLRCSPMKGHSHVYWYRQLPEEGLKFMVYLQKENIIDESGMPKERFSAEFPKEGPSILRIQQVVRGDSAAYFCASSPTSGASTDTQYFGPGTRLTVL.

The J gene is TRBJ2-7, the V gene TRBV27; no firm D call. The CDR3 extends over 16 amino acids. V gave up 6 bases and J gave up 5 bases, with 23 bases separating them. Per the germline V gene, CDR1 is MNHEY and CDR2 is SMNVEV (reference sequence). The CDR3 bases are TGTGCCAGCAGCTCGACGTATACCGTCACTCTCCACGAGCAGTACTTC. Protein product: CASSSTYTVTLHEQYF.

This clonotype was counted a few times. The chain is built from TRBV6-2 or TRBV6-3 and TRBJ1-1; D is unresolved. Trimming removed 6 bases at V and 8 bases at J, with 13 bases between. CDR3 size: 12 residues. The V gene's germline CDR1 is MNHEY and CDR2 SVGEGT. The CDR3 region is CASRSGSGEAFF. CDR3 sequence (DNA): TGTGCCAGCAGGTCCGGGTCCGGGGAAGCTTTCTTT.

This clonotype came up a few times. V gene TRBV4-2 combines with J gene TRBJ1-1; D is unclear. Between the trimmed V and J ends, which lost 0 bases and 7 bases, there was a span of 15 bases. The CDR3 sequence is 15 residues long. The germline CDR1 and CDR2 sequences are LGHNA and YNFKEQ. CDR3 coding DNA: TGTGCCAGCAGCCAAGACGCGGACGGAGCCTATGAAGCTTTCTTT. As protein: CASSQDADGAYEAFF.

In this sample, this clonotype turned up a few times. The gene calls are TRBV7-3 and TRBJ2-5; 8 positions agree with TRBD2. CDR1 is SGHTA and CDR2 is FQGTGA in the germline V gene. The CDR3 length is 17 residues. Losses at the gene ends were 5 bases for V and 2 bases for J; bases not matched to a gene: 13. The CDR3 reads CASSKGLGGVGQETQYF. DNA for the CDR3: TGTGCCAGCAGCAAGGGACTAGGAGGGGTCGGGCAAGAGACCCAGTACTTC.

The chain employs TRBV7-9 and TRBJ1-2; 9 nucleotides match TRBD1. The V and J ends lost 6 bases and 1 base, in that order; junction bases with no gene match: 9. The V gene's germline CDR1 is SEHNR and CDR2 FQNEAQ (reference sequence). The CDR3 consists of 16 residues. For the CDR3, the DNA is TGTGCCAGCAGTCTCCCGGGACAGGGCGATAACTATGGCTACACCTTC. It codes for CASSLPGQGDNYGYTF.

This clonotype has only a few counts. The chain uses TRBV7-2 and TRBJ2-7; TRBD2 matches 7 bases. The germline CDR1 and CDR2 sequences are SGHTA and FQGNSA. The CDR3 loop spans 15 amino acids. After removal of 4 bases from V and 3 bases from J, the junction contained 9 bases not matched to a gene. DNA of the CDR3: TGTGCCAGCAGCTCCTCGGGGGGAAGGCTCTACGAGCAGTACGTC. As protein: CASSSSGGRLYEQYV.

This clonotype was counted ten times or more. The chain couples TRBV6-1 to TRBJ2-2; D not certain. CDR1 and CDR2 (germline): MNHNS, SASEGT. V lost 2 bases, J lost 2 bases, and 3 bases lay in between. The CDR3 is made up of 13 amino acids. CDR3 region: CASSEPNTGELFF. The CDR3 bases are TGTGCCAGCAGTGAACCAAACACCGGGGAGCTGTTTTTT.

The CDR3 is CASSPGLVGDEQFF. CDR3 sequence (DNA): TGCGCCAGCAGCCCAGGACTAGTGGGGGATGAGCAGTTCTTC. The rearrangement links TRBV5-1 to TRBJ2-1; 7 bases are shared with TRBD2. V was pared by 4 bases and J by 8 bases, with 9 bases of the junction left unmatched. The V gene's germline CDR1 is SGHRS and CDR2 YFSETQ. The CDR3 runs to 14 residues. The variable domain in full, completed from reference TRBV5-1 and TRBJ2-1, reads KAGVTQTPRYLIKTRGQQVTLSCSPISGHRSVSWYQQTPGQGLQFLFEYFSETQRNKGNFPGRFSGRQFSNSRSEMNVSTLELGDSALYLCASSPGLVGDEQFFGPGTRLTVL.

The gene calls are TRBV14 and TRBJ2-1, with 7 bases that match TRBD2. Trimming took 0 bases from V and 2 from J; bases not matched to a gene: 7. The CDR3 has 17 amino acids. Germline loops: CDR1 SGHDN, CDR2 FVKESK. The CDR3 is CASSQDYRLAAYNEQFF. CDR3 coding DNA: TGTGCCAGCAGCCAAGATTATAGGCTAGCGGCCTACAATGAGCAGTTCTTC.

This clonotype was counted at least ten times. V is TRBV7-9 and J is TRBJ2-2; 7 positions match TRBD1. The CDR3 has 14 residues. J lost 2 bases, V lost 11 bases, and 8 bases had no gene match. Per the germline V gene, CDR1 is SEHNR and CDR2 is FQNEAQ (reference sequence). CDR3 sequence reads: CAAAGQVNTGELFF. CDR3 coding DNA: TGTGCCGCCGCAGGACAGGTTAACACCGGGGAGCTGTTTTTT.

The sample holds a few counts of this clonotype. This chain uses TRBV11-2 with TRBJ1-6; D is uncertain. V was trimmed by 7 bases and J by 10 bases, leaving 17 bases between them. This CDR3 has 14 residues. The germline V gene has CDR1 SGHAT and CDR2 FQNNGV. The CDR3 sequence: CASTLNQQRSPLHF. CDR3 DNA: TGTGCCAGCACCCTTAATCAACAGAGGTCACCCCTCCACTTT. Complete variable domain (other parts from reference TRBV11-2 and TRBJ1-6): EAGVAQSPRYKIIEKRQSVAFWCNPISGHATLYWYQQILGQGPKLLIQFQNNGVVDDSQLPKDRFSAERLKGVDSTLKIQPAKLEDSAVYLCASTLNQQRSPLHFGNGTRLTVT.

The chain carries TRBV10-3 and TRBJ2-1; the match to TRBD2 covers 7 bases. In germline, CDR1 is ENHRY, CDR2 SYGVKD. CDR3 length: 14 amino acids. The V and J ends lost 3 bases and 11 bases, in that order; junction bases with no gene match: 10. The CDR3 spells CAISEIGAGEQQFF. CDR3 sequence (DNA): TGTGCCATCAGTGAAATTGGCGCGGGGGAACAGCAGTTCTTC.

This clonotype appeared a few times. The chain has TRBV7-3 and TRBJ2-1; the match to TRBD1 covers 11 bases. The length of the CDR3 is 16 residues. J lost 4 bases, V lost 4 bases, and 6 bases had no gene match. Per germline, CDR1 SGHTA and CDR2 FQGTGA. The DNA of the CDR3 is TGTGCCAGCAGCTCCCCCGGGACAGGGGGTTACAATGAGCAGTTCTTC. Residues: CASSSPGTGGYNEQFF.

This clonotype was detected only a few times. V is TRBV15 and J is TRBJ2-7; 7 nucleotides agree with TRBD2. V was clipped by 8 bases and J by 2 bases; unmatched bases: 9. CDR1 and CDR2 from the germline V gene are LNHNV and YYDKDF (reference sequence). The CDR3 extends over 14 amino acids. In DNA form, the CDR3 reads TGTGCCACCTCCCGGGGGGAGGGGACCTACGAGCAGTACTTC. It translates to CATSRGEGTYEQYF.

For this clonotype: The germline gene is not matched at one end of the junction; a read error may be the cause. The V and J genes are TRBV20-1 and TRBJ1-5; D not resolved. This CDR3 region has 13 residues. Germline V gives CDR1 DFQATT, CDR2 SNEGSKA (reference sequence). The chain's CDR3 is CSAASYSNEPQHF. Here the CDR3 DNA reads TGCAGTGCCGCATCTTATAGCAATGAGCCCCAGCATTTT.

The rearrangement joins TRBV20-1 to TRBJ2-3, with unresolved D. CDR3 length: 12 amino acids. V was cut by 5 bases and J by 8 bases, with 14 bases left in between. Germline-derived CDR1 and CDR2 are DFQATT and SNEGSKA (reference sequence). CDR3 bases: TGCAGTGCTGTCCGAGGTCCCGGTACGCAGTATTTT. Translating it yields CSAVRGPGTQYF.